The T cell receptor (beta chain) under discussion was sequenced for a study of Graves' ophthalmopathy and Graves' hyperthyroidism. Across the study: Specimen type is peripheral blood, obtained at initial diagnosis before any treatment. Study-wide points: Most clonotypes expanded in thyroid above 0.001 frequency were present in blood too.

This clonotype was recorded a few times. Its antigen is unknown. Researchers took RNA transcripts and amplified TCR beta CDR3 regions from them. HTBI primers served in a first-round RT-PCR, which a second-round multiplex PCR followed. TCRdb itself ran the multiplex PCR reads through MiXCR, one entry per CDR3 protein. The sample records approximately 700,000 distinct CDR3 sequences, roughly two fifths being singletons. If patients had other autoimmune diseases, uncontrolled infections, pregnancy or lactation, they were excluded. Germline V gene lookup returns CDR1 SGHTA and CDR2 FQGTGA. The V end lost 1 base, the J end lost 4 bases, and 13 bases lay between the germline ends. The CDR3 sequence is 15 residues long.

The V call is TRBV7-3, the J call TRBJ1-1; a weak D match, TRBD1 (6 bases). The receptor was isolated from an adult man with Graves' ophthalmopathy. The sample was peripheral blood. CDR3 nucleotide sequence: TGTGCCAGCAGCTTAATAGGGGGGGCGCGCACTGAAGCTTTCTTT. It is translated as CASSLIGGARTEAFF. The full variable domain, rest sourced from reference TRBV7-3 and TRBJ1-1, is GAGVSQTPSNKVTEKGKYVELRCDPISGHTALYWYRQSLGQGPEFLIYFQGTGAADDSGLPNDRFFAVRPEGSVSTLKIQRTERGDSAVYLCASSLIGGARTEAFFGQGTRLTVV.